This T cell receptor (beta chain) was identified in a study of T-cell reconstitution after alpha-beta-depleted transplantation in children. There are 13 residues in the CDR3. Losses at the gene ends were 5 bases for V and 7 bases for J; bases not matched to a gene: 7. The authors prepared the TCRbeta library with unique molecular identifiers. TCRdb called the PCR reads again in MiXCR, with one record for every CDR3 protein. The sample holds around 530,000 distinct CDR3 sequences, around a third seen once. Sample: PBMCs from the stem cell graft donor, taken from the stem cell graft. The sequence derives from a human donor who donated a stem cell graft to a child with aplastic anemia. The rearrangement uses TRBV12-3 or TRBV12-4 and TRBJ2-7, with TRBD1 identical over 8 bases. The CDR3, as DNA: TGTGCCAGCAGTACGGACAGGGTAAGGGAGCAGTACTTC. This gives the protein CASSTDRVREQYF.